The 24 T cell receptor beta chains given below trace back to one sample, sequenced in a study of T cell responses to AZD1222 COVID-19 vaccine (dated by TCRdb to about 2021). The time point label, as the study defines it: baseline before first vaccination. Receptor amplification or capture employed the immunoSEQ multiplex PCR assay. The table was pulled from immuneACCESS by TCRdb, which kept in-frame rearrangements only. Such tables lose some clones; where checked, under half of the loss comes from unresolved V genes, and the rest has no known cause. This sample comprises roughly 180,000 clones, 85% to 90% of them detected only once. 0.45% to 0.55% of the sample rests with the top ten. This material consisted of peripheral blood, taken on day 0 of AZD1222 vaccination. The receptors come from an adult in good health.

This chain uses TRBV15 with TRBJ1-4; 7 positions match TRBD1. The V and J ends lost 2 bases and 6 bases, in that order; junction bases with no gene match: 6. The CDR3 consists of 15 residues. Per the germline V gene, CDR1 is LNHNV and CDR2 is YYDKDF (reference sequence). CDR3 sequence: CATSRNRGKDEKLFF. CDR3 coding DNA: TGTGCCACCAGCAGAAACAGGGGAAAAGATGAAAAACTGTTTTTT. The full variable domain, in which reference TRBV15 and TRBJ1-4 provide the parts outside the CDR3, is DAMVIQNPRYQVTQFGKPVTLSCSQTLNHNVMYWYQQKSSQAPKLLFHYYDKDFNNEADTPDNFQSRRPNTSFCFLDIRSPGLGDTAMYLCATSRNRGKDEKLFFGSGTQLSVL.

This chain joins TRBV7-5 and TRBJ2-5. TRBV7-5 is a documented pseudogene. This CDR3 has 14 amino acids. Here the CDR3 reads CARSPGPTRETQYF. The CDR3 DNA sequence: TGTGCCAGAAGCCCCGGACCGACCCGGGAGACCCAGTACTTC.

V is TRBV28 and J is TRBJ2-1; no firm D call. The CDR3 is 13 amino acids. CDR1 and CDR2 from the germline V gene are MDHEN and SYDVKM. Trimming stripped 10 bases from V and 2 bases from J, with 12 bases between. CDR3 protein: CATQRVPYNEQFF. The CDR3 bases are TGTGCCACCCAGAGAGTCCCCTACAATGAGCAGTTCTTC.

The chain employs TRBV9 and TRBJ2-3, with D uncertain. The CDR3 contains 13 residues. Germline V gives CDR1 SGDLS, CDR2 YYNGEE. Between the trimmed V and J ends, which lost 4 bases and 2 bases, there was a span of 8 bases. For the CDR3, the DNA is TGTGCCAGCAGCCCCCGAATCACAGATACGCAGTATTTT. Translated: CASSPRITDTQYF.

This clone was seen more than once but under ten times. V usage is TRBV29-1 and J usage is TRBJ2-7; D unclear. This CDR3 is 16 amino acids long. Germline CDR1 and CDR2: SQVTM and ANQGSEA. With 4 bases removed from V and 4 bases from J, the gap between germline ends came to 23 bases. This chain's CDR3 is CSVGGLSTSPGYEQYF. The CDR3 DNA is TGCAGCGTTGGAGGCCTGAGCACATCTCCTGGGTACGAGCAGTACTTC.

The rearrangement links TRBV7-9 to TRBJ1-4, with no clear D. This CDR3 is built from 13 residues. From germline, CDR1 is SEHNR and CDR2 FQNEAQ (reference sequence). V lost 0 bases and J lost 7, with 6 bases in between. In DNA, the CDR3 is TGTGCCAGCAGCTTAGCGGTTGGTGAAAAACTGTTTTTT. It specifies CASSLAVGEKLFF.

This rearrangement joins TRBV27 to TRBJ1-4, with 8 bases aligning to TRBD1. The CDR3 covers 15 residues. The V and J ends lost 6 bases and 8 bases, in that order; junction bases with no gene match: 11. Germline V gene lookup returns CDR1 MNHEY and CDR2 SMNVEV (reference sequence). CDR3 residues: CASRSGQGLWEKLFF. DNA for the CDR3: TGTGCCAGCAGGTCCGGACAGGGACTTTGGGAAAAACTGTTTTTT. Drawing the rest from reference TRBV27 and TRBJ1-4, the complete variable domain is EAQVTQNPRYLITVTGKKLTVTCSQNMNHEYMSWYRQDPGLGLRQIYYSMNVEVTDKGDVPEGYKVSRKEKRNFPLILESPSPNQTSLYFCASRSGQGLWEKLFFGSGTQLSVL.

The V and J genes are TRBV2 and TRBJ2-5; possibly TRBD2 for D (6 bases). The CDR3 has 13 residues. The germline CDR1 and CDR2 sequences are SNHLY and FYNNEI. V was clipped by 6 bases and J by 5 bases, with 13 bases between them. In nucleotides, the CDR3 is TGTGCCAGCAGAGCGCCCGCGGGGGAGACCCAGTACTTC. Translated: CASRAPAGETQYF.

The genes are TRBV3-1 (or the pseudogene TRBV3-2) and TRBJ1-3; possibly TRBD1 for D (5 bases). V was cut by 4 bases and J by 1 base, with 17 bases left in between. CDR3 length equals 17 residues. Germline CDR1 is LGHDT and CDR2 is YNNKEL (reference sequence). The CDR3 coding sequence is TGTGCCAGCAGCCTAAATACAGGAGACCGTTCTGGAAACACCATATATTTT. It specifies CASSLNTGDRSGNTIYF.

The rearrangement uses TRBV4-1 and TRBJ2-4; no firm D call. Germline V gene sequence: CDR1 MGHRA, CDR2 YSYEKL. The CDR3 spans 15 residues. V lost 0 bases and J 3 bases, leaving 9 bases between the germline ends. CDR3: CASSQDRGSKNIQYF. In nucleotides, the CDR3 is TGCGCCAGCAGCCAAGATCGAGGCAGCAAAAACATTCAGTACTTC.

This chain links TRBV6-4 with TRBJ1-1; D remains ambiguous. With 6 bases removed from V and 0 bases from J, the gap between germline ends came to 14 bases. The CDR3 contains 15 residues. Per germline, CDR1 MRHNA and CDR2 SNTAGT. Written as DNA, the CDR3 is TGTGCCAGCAGGGAAGACGGTGCAATGAACACTGAAGCTTTCTTT. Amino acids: CASREDGAMNTEAFF.

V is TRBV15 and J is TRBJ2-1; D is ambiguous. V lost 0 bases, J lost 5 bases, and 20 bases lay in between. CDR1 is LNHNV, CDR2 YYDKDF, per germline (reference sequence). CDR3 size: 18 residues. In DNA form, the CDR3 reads TGTGCCACCAGCAGAGATTCGGCCCTGGCAACTCGGAACAATGAGCAGTTCTTC. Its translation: CATSRDSALATRNNEQFF.

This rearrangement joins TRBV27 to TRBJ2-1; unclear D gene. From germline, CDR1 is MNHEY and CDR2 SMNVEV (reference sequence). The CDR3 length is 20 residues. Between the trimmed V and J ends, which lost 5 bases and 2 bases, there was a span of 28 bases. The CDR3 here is CASSPPPRIDRLQPYNEQFF. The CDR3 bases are TGTGCCAGCAGTCCACCCCCGCGGATCGACCGCCTCCAGCCCTACAATGAGCAGTTCTTC.

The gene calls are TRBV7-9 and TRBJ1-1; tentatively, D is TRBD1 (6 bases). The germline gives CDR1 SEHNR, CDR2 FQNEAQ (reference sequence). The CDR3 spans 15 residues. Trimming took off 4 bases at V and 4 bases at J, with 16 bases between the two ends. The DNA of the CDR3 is TGTGCCAGCAGCTCAAACAGGGACGATGGCACTGAAGCTTTCTTT. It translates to CASSSNRDDGTEAFF. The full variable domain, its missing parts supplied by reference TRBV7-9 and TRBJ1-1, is DTGVSQNPRHKITKRGQNVTFRCDPISEHNRLYWYRQTLGQGPEFLTYFQNEAQLEKSRLLSDRFSAERPKGSFSTLEIQRTEQGDSAMYLCASSSNRDDGTEAFFGQGTRLTVV.

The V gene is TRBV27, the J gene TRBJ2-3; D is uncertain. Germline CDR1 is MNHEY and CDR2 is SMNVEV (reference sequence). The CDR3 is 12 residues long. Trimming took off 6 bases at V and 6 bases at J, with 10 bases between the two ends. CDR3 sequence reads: CASRGIDDTQYF. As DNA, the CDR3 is TGTGCCAGCAGGGGGATAGACGATACGCAGTATTTT.

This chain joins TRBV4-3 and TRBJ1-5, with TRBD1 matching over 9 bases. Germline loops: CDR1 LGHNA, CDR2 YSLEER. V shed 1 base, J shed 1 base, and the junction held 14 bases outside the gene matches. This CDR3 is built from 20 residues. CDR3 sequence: CASSQGWETGTGMSNQPQHF. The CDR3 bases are TGCGCCAGCAGCCAAGGTTGGGAGACCGGGACAGGGATGAGCAATCAGCCCCAGCATTTT.

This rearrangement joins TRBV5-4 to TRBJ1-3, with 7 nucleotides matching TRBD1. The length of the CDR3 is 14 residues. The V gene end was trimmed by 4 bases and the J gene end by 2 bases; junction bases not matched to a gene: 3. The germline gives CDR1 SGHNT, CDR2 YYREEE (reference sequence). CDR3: CASSGDRAGNTIYF. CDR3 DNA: TGTGCCAGCAGCGGCGACAGGGCTGGAAACACCATATATTTT.

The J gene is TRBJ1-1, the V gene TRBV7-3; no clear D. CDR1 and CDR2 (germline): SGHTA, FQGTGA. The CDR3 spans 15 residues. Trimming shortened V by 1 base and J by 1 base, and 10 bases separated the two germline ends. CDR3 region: CASSLIVRGNTEAFF. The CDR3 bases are TGTGCCAGCAGCTTAATTGTACGGGGGAACACTGAAGCTTTCTTT.

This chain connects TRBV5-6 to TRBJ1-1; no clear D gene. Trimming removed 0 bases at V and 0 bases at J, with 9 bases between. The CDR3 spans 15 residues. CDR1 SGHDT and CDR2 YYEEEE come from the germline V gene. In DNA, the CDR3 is TGTGCCAGCAGCTTGGGGCAGCTAATGAACACTGAAGCTTTCTTT. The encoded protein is CASSLGQLMNTEAFF.

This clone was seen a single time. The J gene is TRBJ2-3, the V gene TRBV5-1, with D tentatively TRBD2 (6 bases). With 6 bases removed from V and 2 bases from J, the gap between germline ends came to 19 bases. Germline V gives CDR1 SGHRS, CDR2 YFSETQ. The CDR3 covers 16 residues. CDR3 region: CASNPGTPKSTDTQYF. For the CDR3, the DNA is TGCGCCAGCAACCCAGGGACTCCTAAATCCACAGATACGCAGTATTTT.

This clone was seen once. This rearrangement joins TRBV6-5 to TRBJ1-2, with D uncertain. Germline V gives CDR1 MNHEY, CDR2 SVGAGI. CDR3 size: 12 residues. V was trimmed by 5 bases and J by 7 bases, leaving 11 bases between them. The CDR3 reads CASSIRGGGYTF. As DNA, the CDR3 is TGTGCCAGCAGTATACGCGGAGGTGGCTACACCTTC.

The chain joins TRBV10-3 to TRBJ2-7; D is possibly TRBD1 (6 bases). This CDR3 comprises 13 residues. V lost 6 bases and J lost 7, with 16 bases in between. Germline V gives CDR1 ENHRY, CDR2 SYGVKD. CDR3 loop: CAISPGALGEQYF. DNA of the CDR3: TGTGCCATCAGCCCAGGGGCTCTCGGGGAGCAGTACTTC.

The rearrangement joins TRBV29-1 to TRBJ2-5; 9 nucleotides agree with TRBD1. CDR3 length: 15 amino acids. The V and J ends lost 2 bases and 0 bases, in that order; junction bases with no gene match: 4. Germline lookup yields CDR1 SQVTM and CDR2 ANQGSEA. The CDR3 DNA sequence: TGCAGCGTTGAAAGGACAGGGGTGAACCAAGAGACCCAGTACTTC. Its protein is CSVERTGVNQETQYF.

CDR3 coding DNA: TGTGCCAGCAGTGAAGCGGCGTTGGTAGCGGGAGGCACAGATACGCAGTATTTT. Its protein is CASSEAALVAGGTDTQYF. This rearrangement joins TRBV6-1 to TRBJ2-3; 9 bases align to TRBD2. The CDR3 length is 18 residues. Trimming at V came to 0 bases and at J to 1 base, leaving 8 bases not matched to a gene. From germline, CDR1 is MNHNS and CDR2 SASEGT.